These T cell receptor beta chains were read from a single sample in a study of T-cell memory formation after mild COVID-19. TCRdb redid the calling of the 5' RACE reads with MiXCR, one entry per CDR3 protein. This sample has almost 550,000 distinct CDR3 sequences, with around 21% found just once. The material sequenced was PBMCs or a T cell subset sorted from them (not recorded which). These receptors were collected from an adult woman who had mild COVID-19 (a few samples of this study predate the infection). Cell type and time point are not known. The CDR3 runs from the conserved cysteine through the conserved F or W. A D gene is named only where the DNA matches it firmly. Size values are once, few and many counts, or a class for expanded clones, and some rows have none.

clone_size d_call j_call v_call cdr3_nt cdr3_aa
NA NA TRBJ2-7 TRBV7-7 TGTGCCAGCAGTCTGGCCAGGGGAAAAAGATGCTACGAGCAGTACTTC CASSLARGKRCYEQYF
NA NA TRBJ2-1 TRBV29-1 TGCAGCGGTTTTCATAGTGAGCAGTTCTTC CSGFHSEQFF
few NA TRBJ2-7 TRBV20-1 TGCAGTGCTACAGATTTCTTCCACGAGCAGTACTTC CSATDFFHEQYF
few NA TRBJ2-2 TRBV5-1 TGCGCCAGCAGCTTGGCAGGGCCCCCCGGGGAGCTGTTTTTT CASSLAGPPGELFF
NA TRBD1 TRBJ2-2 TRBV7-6 TGTGCCAGCACCCAGGGGGTGAACACCGGGGAGCTGTTTTTT CASTQGVNTGELFF
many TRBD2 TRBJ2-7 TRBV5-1 TGCGCCAGCAGTGACCGGACAGGGAAGACTAGCGGGAGGTCCTACGAGCAGTACTTC CASSDRTGKTSGRSYEQYF
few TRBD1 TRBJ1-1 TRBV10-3 TGTGCCATCAGAATACAGGGGAAAAACACTGAAGCTTTCTTT CAIRIQGKNTEAFF
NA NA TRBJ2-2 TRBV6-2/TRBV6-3 TGTGCCACCGTACTAGAGGGTCCACCTGGGGAGCTGTTTTTT CATVLEGPPGELFF
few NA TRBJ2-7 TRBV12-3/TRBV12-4 TGTGCCAGCAGCCCCACGTCCGGGACTGCGTCTTACGAGCAGTACTTC CASSPTSGTASYEQYF
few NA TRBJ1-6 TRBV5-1 TGCGCCAGCGGGGTAGGAGAGTTTAATTCACCCCTCCACTTT CASGVGEFNSPLHF
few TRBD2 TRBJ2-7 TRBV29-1 TGCAGCGCGAATAGCGGGACTCAATACGAGCAGTACTTC CSANSGTQYEQYF
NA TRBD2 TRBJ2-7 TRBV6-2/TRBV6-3 TGTGCCAGCACCCAGACTAGCAGTCTACGGGAGCAGTACTTC CASTQTSSLREQYF
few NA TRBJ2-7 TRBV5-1 TGCGCCAGCAGCTTGGGGTTTCGCCTGGAAACCTACGAGCAGTACTTC CASSLGFRLETYEQYF
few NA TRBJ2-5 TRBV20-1 TGCAGTGCTGCTCCCCTAGGGGGGTTCTCGGAGACCCAGTACTTC CSAAPLGGFSETQYF
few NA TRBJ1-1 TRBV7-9 TGTGCCAGCAGCCCAATCCTCAACACTGAAGCTTTCTTT CASSPILNTEAFF